Below, 22 T cell receptor beta chains from the same sample are listed, as sequenced in a study of spatial heterogeneity in lung cancer. The time point is: sample taken at primary tumor resection. Tumor, nontumor lung or frozen PBMC supplied whole RNA, sequenced without sorting. Each CDR3 protein is one row after TCRdb ran MiXCR on the 5' RACE reads. In the table there are 6,900 or so distinct CDR3 sequences, around 4.3% of which are singletons. Sequenced here: normal lung tissue next to the tumor, sampled at surgery. The receptors were gathered from a female donor with early-stage non-small cell lung cancer.

This clonotype was recorded at least ten times. The chain employs TRBV6-1 and TRBJ1-1; possible D gene TRBD1, 6 bases. This CDR3 is built from 15 residues. Per the germline V gene, CDR1 is MNHNS and CDR2 is SASEGT. V gave up 4 bases and J gave up 3 bases, with 15 bases separating them. The CDR3 region has the DNA TGTGCCAGCAGTGGGCAGGGGCTGGGTGACACTGAAGCTTTCTTT. Translating gives CASSGQGLGDTEAFF.

This clonotype occurred many times. J is TRBJ2-5 and V is TRBV7-8, with 8 bases lining up with TRBD1. This CDR3 region has 13 residues. CDR1 and CDR2 (germline): SGHVS, FQNEAQ. V shed 5 bases and J 3 bases; nucleotides not matched to a gene: 2. This CDR3 reads CASSEDREETQYF. CDR3 nucleotides: TGTGCCAGCAGCGAGGACAGGGAAGAGACCCAGTACTTC.

This clonotype was seen repeatedly, ten times or more. This CDR3 is missing its conserved last phenylalanine or tryptophan, likely due to a read error. The V call is TRBV4-2, the J call TRBJ2-1; D possibly corresponds to TRBD2 (7 bases). Trimming took off 1 base at V and 5 bases at J, with 15 bases between the two ends. The germline V gene encodes CDR1 LGHNA and CDR2 YNFKEQ. The CDR3 length is 16 residues. For the CDR3, the DNA is TGTGCCAGCAGCCAAGGAGGGGGGGGATCCGACAATGAGCAGTTCTCC. It codes for CASSQGGGGSDNEQFS.

This clonotype was counted ten times or more. The genes are TRBV18 and TRBJ2-1, with 11 bases identical to TRBD2. J gave up 4 bases and V 0 bases, and 2 bases lay outside the gene matches. The CDR3 has 16 amino acids. Germline CDR1 KGHSH, CDR2 LQKENI. The CDR3 sequence: CASSPPSGGDYNEQFF. CDR3 coding DNA: TGTGCCAGCTCACCACCTAGCGGGGGGGATTACAATGAGCAGTTCTTC. Full variable domain (remainder filled in from reference TRBV18 and TRBJ2-1): NAGVMQNPRHLVRRRGQEARLRCSPMKGHSHVYWYRQLPEEGLKFMVYLQKENIIDESGMPKERFSAEFPKEGPSILRIQQVVRGDSAAYFCASSPPSGGDYNEQFFGPGTRLTVL.

This clonotype has a count of ten or more. The chain recombines TRBV7-9 with TRBJ1-5; 7 nucleotides match TRBD1. V shed 3 bases and J 11 bases; nucleotides not matched to a gene: 16. The CDR3 contains 16 residues. From germline, CDR1 is SEHNR and CDR2 FQNEAQ (reference sequence). The CDR3 coding sequence is TGTGCCAGCAGCTTGGGGGACAGAGGGGCATCAAGGACCCAGCATTTT. Encoded protein: CASSLGDRGASRTQHF.

Sample share makes this clonotype medium-sized (0.01 to 0.1%). The chain joins TRBV5-1 to TRBJ2-5; possibly TRBD1 for D (5 bases). The CDR3 spans 14 residues. In germline, CDR1 is SGHRS, CDR2 YFSETQ. V lost 0 bases to trimming and J lost 2 bases, with 8 bases between them. The CDR3 loop reads CASSLGQGQETQYF. The CDR3 DNA reads as TGCGCCAGCAGCTTGGGGCAGGGACAAGAGACCCAGTACTTC.

This clonotype turned up a few times. The chain couples TRBV6-1 to TRBJ2-7; D may be TRBD2 (7 bases). V lost 2 bases and J 3 bases, leaving 17 bases between the germline ends. This CDR3 region has 16 residues. In germline, CDR1 is MNHNS, CDR2 SASEGT. CDR3 DNA: TGTGCCAGCAGTGAAATAATTTGGGAGGGGGACTACGAGCAGTACTTC. Amino acids: CASSEIIWEGDYEQYF.

This clonotype was observed at least ten times. The chain carries TRBV20-1 and TRBJ2-7, with 10 bases fitting TRBD1. The CDR3 is 15 amino acids. J gave up 2 bases and V 5 bases, and 9 bases lay outside the gene matches. Germline V gene data show CDR1 as DFQATT and CDR2 as SNEGSKA (reference sequence). Written as DNA, the CDR3 is TGCAGTGCTTTTGACCCGGGACAGGGGACCTACGAGCAGTACTTC. This gives the protein CSAFDPGQGTYEQYF.

This clonotype was detected many times. The V call is TRBV5-6, the J call TRBJ2-7, with TRBD2 as a possible D gene (5 bases). The germline V gene has CDR1 SGHDT and CDR2 YYEEEE. V was cut by 1 base and J by 1 base, with 9 bases left in between. The CDR3 is 14 residues long. CDR3 protein: CASSLRTRSYEQYF. CDR3 nucleotide sequence: TGTGCCAGCAGCTTGCGGACTCGTTCCTACGAGCAGTACTTC.

This clonotype is labeled medium-sized. The chain carries TRBV12-3 or TRBV12-4 and TRBJ2-7; no firm D call. Trimming pared 1 base from V and 5 bases from J, leaving 9 bases between. The CDR3 loop spans 13 amino acids. The CDR3 coding sequence is TGTGCCAGCAGTTTAGGTGGGAATGACGAGCAGTACTTC. Its translation: CASSLGGNDEQYF.

This clonotype is medium-sized within its sample. This chain uses TRBV12-3 or TRBV12-4 with TRBJ1-1; 9 positions match TRBD1. The V gene end was trimmed by 5 bases and the J gene end by 1 base; junction bases not matched to a gene: 8. This CDR3 has 16 residues. CDR3: CASSRRDRVRNTEAFF. CDR3 nucleotides: TGTGCCAGCAGTCGCCGGGACAGGGTACGGAACACTGAAGCTTTCTTT.

The V gene is TRBV30, the J gene TRBJ1-1, with 7 bases matching TRBD1. This CDR3 spans 10 amino acids. J gave up 10 bases and V 5 bases, and 4 bases lay outside the gene matches. Germline CDR1 reads GTSNPN; CDR2 reads SVGIG (reference sequence). CDR3 nucleotide sequence: TGTGCCTGGGGGACAGTTTCAGCTTTCTTT. Translating it yields CAWGTVSAFF.

This clonotype was seen repeatedly, ten times or more. V usage is TRBV27 and J usage is TRBJ2-7, with TRBD1 identical over 9 bases. Germline V CDR1 and CDR2: MNHEY, SMNVEV (reference sequence). The trim removed 3 bases at V and 6 bases at J, leaving 12 bases unmatched. This CDR3 is built from 16 residues. The CDR3 DNA reads as TGTGCCAGCAGTTTTGGGATGGGACAGGGTATCGGCGAGCAGTACTTC. Residues: CASSFGMGQGIGEQYF.

The sample holds many counts of this clonotype. V and J are TRBV20-1 and TRBJ1-5, with D tentatively TRBD1 (5 bases). Germline V lookup: CDR1 DFQATT, CDR2 SNEGSKA (reference sequence). The CDR3 contains 15 residues. Trimming stripped 4 bases from V and 0 bases from J, with 13 bases between. The DNA for the CDR3 is TGCAGTGCTATCGCTCAGGGATATAGCAATCAGCCCCAGCATTTT. It codes for CSAIAQGYSNQPQHF.

This clonotype was recorded many times. The chain employs TRBV3-1 and TRBJ2-4; D unresolved. Germline V gene lookup returns CDR1 LGHDT and CDR2 YNNKEL (reference sequence). The CDR3 sequence is 12 residues long. V was trimmed by 3 bases and J by 7 bases, leaving 7 bases between them. The CDR3, as DNA: TGTGCCAGCAGCCATTCCGCTAACATTCAGTACTTC. This codes for CASSHSANIQYF.

Ten or more counts support this clonotype. The CDR3 sequence is CASSLVAGGGYNEQFF. CDR3 DNA sequence: TGCGCCAGCAGCTTGGTAGCGGGAGGCGGGTACAATGAGCAGTTCTTC. This chain links TRBV5-1 with TRBJ2-1; TRBD2 matches 10 bases. V dropped 0 bases and J dropped 4; count of bases not matched to a gene: 4. The V gene's germline CDR1 is SGHRS and CDR2 YFSETQ. The CDR3 is 16 amino acids.

This chain uses TRBV6-2 or TRBV6-3 with TRBJ2-3; 14 bases line up with TRBD2. Germline V gene sequence: CDR1 MNHEY, CDR2 SVGEGT. Germline trimming cut 7 bases from V and 8 bases from J; bases unmatched to any gene: 8. CDR3 length: 15 residues. In DNA, the CDR3 is TGTGCCAGCACCCGACTAGCGGGGGGGCCCGGTACGCAGTATTTT. Translation: CASTRLAGGPGTQYF.

By proportion, this clonotype is medium-sized. This chain connects TRBV6-1 to TRBJ2-3, with D unclear. Germline assignment: CDR1 MNHNS and CDR2 SASEGT. The CDR3 spans 14 residues. Trimming cost V 2 bases and J 8 bases, with 14 bases left between them. CDR3 sequence: CASSELRLTGTQYF. CDR3 nucleotide sequence: TGTGCCAGCAGTGAATTGAGGCTTACGGGTACGCAGTATTTT.

This clonotype is medium-sized in the sample. The chain couples TRBV18 to TRBJ1-2; maybe TRBD1 (6 bases). Germline CDR1 and CDR2: KGHSH and LQKENI. Trimming cost V 4 bases and J 3 bases, with 18 bases left between them. The CDR3 runs 16 residues. The CDR3 DNA reads TGTGCCAGCTCACAAGGTCGGGGGCCAAGGGACTATGGCTACACCTTC. Protein sequence: CASSQGRGPRDYGYTF.

V gene TRBV1 combines with J gene TRBJ2-5; TRBD1 is the table's D call, not checked against the DNA. TRBV1 corresponds to a pseudogene. The CDR3 has 15 amino acids. The CDR3 region has the DNA TGCACCAGCAGCCAAGGACAGGTTCAACGAGGGACCCAGTACTTC. The encoded protein is CTSSQGQVQRGTQYF.

This clonotype has a count of ten or more. The V and J genes are TRBV29-1 and TRBJ2-5; D is possibly TRBD2 (6 bases). Germline assignment: CDR1 SQVTM and CDR2 ANQGSEA. The CDR3 runs to 13 residues. The germline V and J ends were trimmed by 4 bases and 7 bases, with 16 bases remaining between them. In DNA form, the CDR3 reads TGCAGCGTTGGGGGCGGGGTCGCGGGGACCCAGTACTTC. It is translated as CSVGGGVAGTQYF.

By share of the sample, this clonotype is medium-sized. This chain links TRBV11-1 with TRBJ1-4, with 10 positions matching TRBD1. The CDR3 contains 17 residues. Germline values: CDR1 SGHAT, CDR2 FQDESV (reference sequence). With 5 bases clipped from V and 6 bases from J, the junction kept 12 bases outside the gene matches. The chain's CDR3 is CASSPPRGQGEDEKLFF. The CDR3 coding sequence is TGTGCCAGCAGCCCCCCCCGCGGACAGGGGGAGGATGAAAAACTGTTTTTT.